This T cell receptor (beta chain) comes out of a study of cytomegalovirus exposure and HLA in healthy donors. The CDR3 sequence is 14 residues long. The ends lost 5 bases at V and 3 bases at J; junction bases unmatched: 6. Germline V CDR1 and CDR2: SGHRS, YFSETQ. The PCR contained 60 Vbeta and 13 Jbeta primers. The table came from immunoSEQ multiplex PCR; TCRdb's copy has only in-frame clones and leaves some out. The record lists about 120,000 clones, of which the ten most abundant hold under 2%. Concerning this clone: Its antigen is unidentified.

General study results and limits: About 87% or about 30% of the time was how often most TCR beta V segments were productive, according to an earlier analysis. A later analysis linked a missense variant in DCLRE1C to the trimming of TCR beta V and J genes.

V is TRBV5-1 and J is TRBJ1-1; the match to TRBD1 covers 8 bases. The TCR sequence derives from a man aged 18 to 29 in good health and CMV-seronegative. Sequencing was done on a sample of PBMCs. The CDR3 loop reads CASSYLQGDTEAFF. CDR3 sequence (DNA): TGCGCCAGCAGTTATTTACAGGGGGACACTGAAGCTTTCTTT.